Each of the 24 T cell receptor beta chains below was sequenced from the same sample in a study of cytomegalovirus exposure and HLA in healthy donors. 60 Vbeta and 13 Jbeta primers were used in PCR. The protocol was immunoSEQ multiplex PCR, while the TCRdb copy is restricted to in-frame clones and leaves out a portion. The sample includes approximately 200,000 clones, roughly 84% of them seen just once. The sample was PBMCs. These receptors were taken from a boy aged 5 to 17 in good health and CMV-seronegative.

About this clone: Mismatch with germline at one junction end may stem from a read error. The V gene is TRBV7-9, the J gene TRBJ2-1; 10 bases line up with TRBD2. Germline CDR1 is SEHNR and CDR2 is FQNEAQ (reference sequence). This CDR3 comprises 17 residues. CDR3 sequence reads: CVSSLSSGSFPLREQFF. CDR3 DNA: TGTGTCAGCAGCTTATCTAGCGGGAGTTTCCCCCTCAGGGAGCAGTTCTTC.

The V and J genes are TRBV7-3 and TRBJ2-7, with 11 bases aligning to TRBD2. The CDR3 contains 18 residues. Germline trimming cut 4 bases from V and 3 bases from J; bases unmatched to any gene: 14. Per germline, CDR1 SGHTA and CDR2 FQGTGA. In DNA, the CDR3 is TGTGCCAGCAGCTCCAACTACCCGGGGACTAGCGGAAACTACGAGCAGTACTTC. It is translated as CASSSNYPGTSGNYEQYF.

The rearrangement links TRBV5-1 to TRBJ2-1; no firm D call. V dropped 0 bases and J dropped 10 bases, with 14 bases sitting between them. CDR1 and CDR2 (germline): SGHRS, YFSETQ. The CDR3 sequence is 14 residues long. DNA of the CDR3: TGCGCCAGCAGCTTGGGAGGCGGCGGAGAGGAGCAGTTCTTC. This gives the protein CASSLGGGGEEQFF.

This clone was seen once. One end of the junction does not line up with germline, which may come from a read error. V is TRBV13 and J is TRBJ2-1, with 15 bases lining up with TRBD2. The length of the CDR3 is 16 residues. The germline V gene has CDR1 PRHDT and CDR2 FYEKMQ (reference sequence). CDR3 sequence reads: CVSSPGLAGGYNEQFF. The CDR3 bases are TGTGTCAGCAGCCCAGGACTAGCGGGAGGGTACAATGAGCAGTTCTTC.

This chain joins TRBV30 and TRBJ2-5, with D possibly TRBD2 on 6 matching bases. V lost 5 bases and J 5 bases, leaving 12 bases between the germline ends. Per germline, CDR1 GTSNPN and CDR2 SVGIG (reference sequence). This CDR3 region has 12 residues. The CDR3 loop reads CAWAGPTETQYF. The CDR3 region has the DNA TGTGCCTGGGCGGGACCCACGGAGACCCAGTACTTC.

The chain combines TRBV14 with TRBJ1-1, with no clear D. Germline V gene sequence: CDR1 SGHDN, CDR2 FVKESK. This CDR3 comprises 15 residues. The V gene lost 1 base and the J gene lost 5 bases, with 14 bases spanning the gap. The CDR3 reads CASSQAAGKMTEAFF. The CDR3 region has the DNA TGTGCCAGCAGCCAAGCCGCGGGAAAGATGACTGAAGCTTTCTTT.

CDR3 in DNA: TGTGCCAGCAGCACCCGACAGGGAGCGGCTGGGGCCAACGTCCTGACTTTC. Its protein is CASSTRQGAAGANVLTF. The chain uses TRBV13 and TRBJ2-6; 7 bases line up with TRBD1. Germline assignment: CDR1 PRHDT and CDR2 FYEKMQ (reference sequence). V shed 5 bases, J shed 2 bases, and the junction held 9 bases outside the gene matches. There are 17 residues in the CDR3.

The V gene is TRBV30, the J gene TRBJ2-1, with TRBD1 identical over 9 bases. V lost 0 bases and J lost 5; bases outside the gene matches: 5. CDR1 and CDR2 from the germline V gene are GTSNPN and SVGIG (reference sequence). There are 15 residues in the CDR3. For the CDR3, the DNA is TGTGCCTGGAGTGTAACAGGGGGCCGAGACAATGAGCAGTTCTTC. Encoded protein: CAWSVTGGRDNEQFF.

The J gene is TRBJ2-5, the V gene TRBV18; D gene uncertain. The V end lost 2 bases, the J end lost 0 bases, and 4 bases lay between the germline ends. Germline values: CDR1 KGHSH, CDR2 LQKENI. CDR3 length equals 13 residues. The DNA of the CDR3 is TGTGCCAGCTCACCAGGCAACCAAGAGACCCAGTACTTC. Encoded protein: CASSPGNQETQYF.

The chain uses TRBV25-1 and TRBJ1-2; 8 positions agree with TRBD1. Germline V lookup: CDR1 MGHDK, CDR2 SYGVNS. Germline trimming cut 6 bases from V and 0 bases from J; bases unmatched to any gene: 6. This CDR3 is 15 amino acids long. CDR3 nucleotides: TGTGCCAGCAGACAAACAGGGGGAGCTAACTATGGCTACACCTTC. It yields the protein CASRQTGGANYGYTF.

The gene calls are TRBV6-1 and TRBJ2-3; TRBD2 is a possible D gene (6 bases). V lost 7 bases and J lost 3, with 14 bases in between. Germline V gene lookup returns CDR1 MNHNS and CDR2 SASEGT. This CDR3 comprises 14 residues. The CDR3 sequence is CASMGRMGTDTQYF. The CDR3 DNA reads TGTGCCAGCATGGGGAGGATGGGGACAGATACGCAGTATTTT.

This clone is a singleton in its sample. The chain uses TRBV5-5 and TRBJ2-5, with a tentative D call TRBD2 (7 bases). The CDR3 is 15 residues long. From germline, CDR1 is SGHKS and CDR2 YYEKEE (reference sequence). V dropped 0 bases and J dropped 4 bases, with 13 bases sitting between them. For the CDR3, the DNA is TGTGCCAGCAGCTTGGAAGGCGGGGGCGTAGAGACCCAGTACTTC. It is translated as CASSLEGGGVETQYF.

CDR3 sequence reads: CASRPVGVTGEAFF. Here the CDR3 DNA reads TGTGCCAGCAGGCCCGTGGGGGTGACAGGGGAAGCTTTCTTT. The chain employs TRBV7-2 and TRBJ1-1; the match to TRBD1 covers 7 bases. The CDR3 sequence is 14 residues long. V lost 6 bases, J lost 8 bases, and 12 bases stayed unmatched. Per the germline V gene, CDR1 is SGHTA and CDR2 is FQGNSA.

The CDR3 nucleotides are TGCGCCAGCAGCCCCTCTAGCGGGGTTTGGACCCAGTACTTC. Its translation is CASSPSSGVWTQYF. The gene calls are TRBV4-3 and TRBJ2-5; 9 positions agree with TRBD2. Germline CDR1 LGHNA, CDR2 YSLEER. The length of the CDR3 is 14 residues. After removal of 4 bases from V and 7 bases from J, the junction contained 7 bases not matched to a gene.

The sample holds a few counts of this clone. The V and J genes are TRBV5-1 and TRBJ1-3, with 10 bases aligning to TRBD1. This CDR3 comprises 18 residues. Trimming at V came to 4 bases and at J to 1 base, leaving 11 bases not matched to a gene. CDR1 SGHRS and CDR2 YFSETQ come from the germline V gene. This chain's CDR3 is CASSPGTGAEISGNTIYF. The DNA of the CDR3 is TGCGCCAGCAGCCCCGGGACAGGGGCAGAGATTTCTGGAAACACCATATATTTT.

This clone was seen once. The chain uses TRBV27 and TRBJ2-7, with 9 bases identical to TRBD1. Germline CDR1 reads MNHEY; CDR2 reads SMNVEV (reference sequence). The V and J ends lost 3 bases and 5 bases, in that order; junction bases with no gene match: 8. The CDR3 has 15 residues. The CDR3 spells CASSLTGQGINEQYF. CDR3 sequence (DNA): TGTGCCAGCAGTTTGACGGGACAGGGAATAAACGAGCAGTACTTC.

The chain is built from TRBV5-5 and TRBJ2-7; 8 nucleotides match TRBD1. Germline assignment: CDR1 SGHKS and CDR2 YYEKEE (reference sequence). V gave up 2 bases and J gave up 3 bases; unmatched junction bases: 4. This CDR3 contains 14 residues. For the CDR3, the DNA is TGTGCCAGCAGCTTATGGACAGGGCACTACGAGCAGTACTTC. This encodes CASSLWTGHYEQYF.

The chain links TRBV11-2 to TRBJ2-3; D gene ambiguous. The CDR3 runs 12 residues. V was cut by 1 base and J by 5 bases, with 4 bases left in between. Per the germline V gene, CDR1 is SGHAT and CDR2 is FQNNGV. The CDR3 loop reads CASSLAVDTQYF. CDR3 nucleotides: TGTGCCAGCAGCTTAGCTGTAGATACGCAGTATTTT.

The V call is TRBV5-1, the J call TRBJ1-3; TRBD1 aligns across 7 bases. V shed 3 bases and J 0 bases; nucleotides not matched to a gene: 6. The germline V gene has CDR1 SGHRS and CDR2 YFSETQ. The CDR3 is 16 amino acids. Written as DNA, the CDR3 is TGCGCCAGCAGCTCAACAACAGGGGTCTCTGGAAACACCATATATTTT. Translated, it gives CASSSTTGVSGNTIYF.

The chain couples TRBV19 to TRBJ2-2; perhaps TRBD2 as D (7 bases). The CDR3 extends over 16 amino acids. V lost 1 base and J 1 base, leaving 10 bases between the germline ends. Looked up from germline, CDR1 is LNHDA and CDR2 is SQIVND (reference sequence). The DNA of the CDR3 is TGTGCCAGTAGTATAGGAGGGGGGGTGAACACCGGGGAGCTGTTTTTT. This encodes CASSIGGGVNTGELFF.

The CDR3 coding sequence is TGTGCCAGTAGTAGATCGGACCAGGCGGGTTGGGTCATTCAGTACTTC. Translated, it gives CASSRSDQAGWVIQYF. V usage is TRBV19 and J usage is TRBJ2-4, with D perhaps matching TRBD2 (5 bases). This CDR3 has 16 amino acids. Trimming left V 4 bases short and J 9 bases short, with 22 bases between. Germline V gives CDR1 LNHDA, CDR2 SQIVND (reference sequence). The full variable domain, in which reference TRBV19 and TRBJ2-4 provide the parts outside the CDR3, is DGGITQSPKYLFRKEGQNVTLSCEQNLNHDAMYWYRQDPGQGLRLIYYSQIVNDFQKGDIAEGYSVSREKKESFPLTVTSAQKNPTAFYLCASSRSDQAGWVIQYFGAGTRLSVL.

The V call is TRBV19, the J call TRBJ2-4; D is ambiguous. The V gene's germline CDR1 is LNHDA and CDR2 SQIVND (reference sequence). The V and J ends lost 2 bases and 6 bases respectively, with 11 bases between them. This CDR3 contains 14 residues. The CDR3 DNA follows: TGTGCCAGTAGTATACTGCCGGGTCCAAACATTCAGTACTTC. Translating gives CASSILPGPNIQYF.

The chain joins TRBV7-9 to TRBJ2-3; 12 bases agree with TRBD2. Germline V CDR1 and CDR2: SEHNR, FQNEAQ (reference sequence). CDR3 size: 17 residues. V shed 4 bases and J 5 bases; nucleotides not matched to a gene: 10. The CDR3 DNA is TGTGCCAGCAGCTCCTCCTCTAGCGGGAGGGGTGGAGATACGCAGTATTTT. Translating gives CASSSSSSGRGGDTQYF.

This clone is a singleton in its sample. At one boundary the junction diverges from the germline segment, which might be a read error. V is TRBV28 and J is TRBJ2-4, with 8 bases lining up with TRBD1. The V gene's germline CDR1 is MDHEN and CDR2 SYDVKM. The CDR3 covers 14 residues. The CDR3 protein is CASSSPPGQGQVAF. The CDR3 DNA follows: TGTGCCAGCAGTTCCCCTCCCGGTCAGGGACAGGTAGCCTTC.